One and the same sample provided the 21 T cell receptor beta chains below, sequenced in a study of T cell responses to AZD1222 COVID-19 vaccine. Libraries were prepared by immunoSEQ multiplex PCR; TCRdb keeps only in-frame clonotypes and omits some of them. The sample yields roughly 120,000 clones, around 86% seen once. The specimen was peripheral blood, collected 28 days after the second AZD1222 dose. The receptors derive from an adult who received the AZD1222 COVID-19 vaccine.

This rearrangement joins TRBV27 to TRBJ2-7, with a weak D call TRBD2 (6 bases). Germline V lookup: CDR1 MNHEY, CDR2 SMNVEV (reference sequence). The V and J ends lost 5 bases and 0 bases respectively, with 11 bases between them. CDR3 length: 14 residues. DNA of the CDR3: TGTGCCAGCAGTCGACCGGGACTCTCCTACGAGCAGTACTTC. Amino acid sequence: CASSRPGLSYEQYF.

This chain connects TRBV29-1 to TRBJ2-3; 8 bases match TRBD2. From germline, CDR1 is SQVTM and CDR2 ANQGSEA. This CDR3 region has 12 residues. V trimming: 2 bases; J trimming: 5 bases; junction bases outside the gene matches: 0. CDR3 loop: CSVETSGDTQYF. The DNA of the CDR3 is TGCAGCGTTGAAACTAGCGGAGATACGCAGTATTTT.

Of note for this clone: This specimen includes other DNA sequences encoding the same CDR3. This chain connects TRBV3-1 (or the pseudogene TRBV3-2) to TRBJ2-5; D is perhaps TRBD2 (5 bases). The CDR3 runs 13 residues. The V end lost 1 base, the J end lost 3 bases, and 6 bases lay between the germline ends. From germline, CDR1 is LGHDT and CDR2 YNNKEL (reference sequence). The DNA of the CDR3 is TGTGCCAGCAGCCAAGTCGGGAAAGAGACCCAGTACTTC. It specifies CASSQVGKETQYF.

V usage is TRBV11-3 and J usage is TRBJ1-1; D unresolved. Between the trimmed V and J ends, which lost 4 bases and 1 base, there was a span of 10 bases. In germline, CDR1 is SGHNT, CDR2 YENEEA. The CDR3 extends over 14 amino acids. This chain's CDR3 is CASSSLGRNTEAFF. The CDR3 nucleotides are TGTGCCAGCAGCTCCCTGGGGAGGAACACTGAAGCTTTCTTT. Complete variable domain (other parts from reference TRBV11-3 and TRBJ1-1): EAGVVQSPRYKIIEKKQPVAFWCNPISGHNTLYWYLQNLGQGPELLIRYENEEAVDDSQLPKDRFSAERLKGVDSTLKIQPAELGDSAVYLCASSSLGRNTEAFFGQGTRLTVV.

The chain couples TRBV2 to TRBJ1-1; D perhaps matches TRBD1 (5 bases). The CDR3 extends over 13 amino acids. Per the germline V gene, CDR1 is SNHLY and CDR2 is FYNNEI. V was clipped by 6 bases and J by 7 bases, with 15 bases between them. The CDR3 loop is CASRGPPAGEAFF. CDR3 sequence (DNA): TGTGCCAGCAGGGGACCTCCGGCGGGTGAAGCTTTCTTT.

The V gene is TRBV29-1, the J gene TRBJ1-2; 7 positions agree with TRBD1. Germline V CDR1 and CDR2: SQVTM, ANQGSEA. V shed 7 bases and J 7 bases; nucleotides not matched to a gene: 12. The CDR3 is 13 amino acids. The CDR3 reads CSAMTGLNAGYTF. The DNA for the CDR3 is TGCAGCGCTATGACAGGGCTTAACGCTGGCTACACCTTC.

V and J are TRBV6-1 and TRBJ2-3; D may be TRBD1 or TRBD2 (6 bases each). Germline V gives CDR1 MNHNS, CDR2 SASEGT. This CDR3 contains 14 residues. The V and J ends lost 5 bases and 4 bases respectively, with 13 bases between them. The CDR3 spells CASSLGGAPDTQYF. For the CDR3, the DNA is TGTGCCAGCAGTTTGGGGGGCGCCCCAGATACGCAGTATTTT.

The chain employs TRBV14 and TRBJ2-5, with 10 positions matching TRBD1. Germline-derived CDR1 and CDR2 are SGHDN and FVKESK. Trimming removed 3 bases from V and 3 bases from J; junction bases left unmatched: 7. The CDR3 loop spans 16 amino acids. The CDR3 here is CASSHFFGTGEETQYF. CDR3 DNA: TGTGCCAGCAGCCACTTCTTCGGGACAGGGGAAGAGACCCAGTACTTC.

In its sample, this clone was seen once. This chain joins TRBV30 and TRBJ2-2; possible D gene TRBD1, 6 bases. The CDR3 is 13 residues long. V was shortened by 0 bases and J by 4 bases, with 6 bases between the two germline ends. CDR1 is GTSNPN, CDR2 SVGIG, per germline (reference sequence). CDR3 coding DNA: TGTGCCTGGAGTGTACAGGGCACCGGGGAGCTGTTTTTT. Its protein product is CAWSVQGTGELFF. The full variable domain, with the rest looked up from reference TRBV30 and TRBJ2-2, is SQTIHQWPATLVQPVGSPLSLECTVEGTSNPNLYWYRQAAGRGLQLLFYSVGIGQISSEVPQNLSASRPQDRQFILSSKKLLLSDSGFYLCAWSVQGTGELFFGEGSRLTVL.

This rearrangement joins TRBV11-3 to TRBJ2-5; D is ambiguous. CDR3 length: 11 residues. Per the germline V gene, CDR1 is SGHNT and CDR2 is YENEEA. The V end was cut by 3 bases, the J end by 1 base, with 0 bases between. This chain's CDR3 is CASSFQETQYF. CDR3 in DNA: TGTGCCAGCAGCTTCCAAGAGACCCAGTACTTC.

The rearrangement uses TRBV19 and TRBJ2-2, with 11 bases that match TRBD1. V lost 9 bases, J lost 6 bases, and 9 bases stayed unmatched. The CDR3 spans 15 residues. Per germline, CDR1 LNHDA and CDR2 SQIVND (reference sequence). DNA of the CDR3: TGTGCCAGGCCGCTAGGGACAGGGGGGTCCGGGGAGCTGTTTTTT. Translated, it gives CARPLGTGGSGELFF.

The chain combines TRBV7-8 with TRBJ2-4; 8 bases fit TRBD2. J gave up 2 bases and V 4 bases, and 13 bases lay outside the gene matches. Germline V gene data show CDR1 as SGHVS and CDR2 as FQNEAQ. The CDR3 totals 18 residues. CDR3 sequence: CASSSGGAFSVTKNIQYF. As DNA, the CDR3 is TGTGCCAGCAGCTCCGGGGGGGCCTTCTCCGTAACCAAAAACATTCAGTACTTC.

This chain links TRBV18 with TRBJ1-5; the D is unclear. V shed 3 bases and J shed 2 bases, with 11 bases lying between them. The length of the CDR3 is 15 residues. Germline V gene data show CDR1 as KGHSH and CDR2 as LQKENI. As DNA, the CDR3 is TGTGCCAGCTCACCCCAGGTGTCGCGCAATCAGCCCCAGCATTTT. Translated, it gives CASSPQVSRNQPQHF.

This chain connects TRBV5-6 to TRBJ2-7; possibly TRBD1 or TRBD2 for D (5 bases each). V shed 0 bases and J shed 2 bases, with 12 bases lying between them. The CDR3 runs to 15 residues. From germline, CDR1 is SGHDT and CDR2 YYEEEE. The chain's CDR3 is CASSLARERPYEQYF. In nucleotides, the CDR3 is TGTGCCAGCAGCTTGGCCAGGGAGAGGCCCTACGAGCAGTACTTC.

The CDR3 loop reads CASSLVQRSDEQFF. Here the CDR3 DNA reads TGTGCCAGCAGCTTGGTTCAGCGGAGCGATGAGCAGTTCTTC. This sequence joins TRBV5-4 and TRBJ2-1, with D possibly TRBD2 on 5 matching bases. Trimming took 0 bases from V and 8 from J, leaving 12 bases between them. This CDR3 has 14 residues. The germline gives CDR1 SGHNT, CDR2 YYREEE (reference sequence).

In its sample, this clone was seen once. The chain combines TRBV5-1 with TRBJ2-2; TRBD2 matches at 7 bases. Germline V gene lookup returns CDR1 SGHRS and CDR2 YFSETQ. The CDR3 totals 19 residues. The ends lost 0 bases at V and 0 bases at J; junction bases unmatched: 11. In DNA, the CDR3 is TGCGCCAGCAGCTTGGAGGCTAGCGGAGCCTATGCGAACACCGGGGAGCTGTTTTTT. Encoded protein: CASSLEASGAYANTGELFF.

The V call is TRBV4-1, the J call TRBJ1-4; TRBD1 is a possible D gene (5 bases). V lost 1 base to trimming and J lost 5 bases, with 14 bases between them. The germline CDR1 and CDR2 sequences are MGHRA and YSYEKL. The CDR3 runs 16 residues. The CDR3 region has the DNA TGCGCCAGCAGCCAAGTAGGGCGACAGCTAAATGAAAAACTGTTTTTT. This sequence encodes CASSQVGRQLNEKLFF.

This clone was observed once. This chain links TRBV28 with TRBJ2-5; D may be TRBD2 (5 bases). Germline CDR1 is MDHEN and CDR2 is SYDVKM. The V and J ends lost 7 bases and 7 bases respectively, with 16 bases between them. The length of the CDR3 is 13 residues. The CDR3 loop reads CASNTGRAGTQYF. The CDR3, as DNA: TGTGCCAGCAATACGGGAAGGGCAGGGACCCAGTACTTC.

V is TRBV5-4 and J is TRBJ2-1; TRBD2 matches 11 bases. The V segment lost 3 bases and the J segment 12 bases; nucleotides outside the gene matches: 11. The CDR3 extends over 15 amino acids. The germline V gene encodes CDR1 SGHNT and CDR2 YYREEE (reference sequence). The CDR3 region has the DNA TGTGCCAGCAGCTCGGGACTAGCGGCTCTCCGCGGGCAGTTCTTC. It yields the protein CASSSGLAALRGQFF. The full variable domain, rest sourced from reference TRBV5-4 and TRBJ2-1, is ETGVTQSPTHLIKTRGQQVTLRCSSQSGHNTVSWYQQALGQGPQFIFQYYREEENGRGNFPPRFSGLQFPNYSSELNVNALELDDSALYLCASSSGLAALRGQFFGPGTRLTVL.

V gene TRBV15 combines with J gene TRBJ1-5, with D unresolved. This CDR3 contains 15 residues. The V gene lost 2 bases and the J gene lost 5 bases, with 13 bases spanning the gap. Germline V gives CDR1 LNHNV, CDR2 YYDKDF (reference sequence). The CDR3 coding sequence is TGTGCCACCAGCAGACAGTGGCGCGACGATCAGCCCCAGCATTTT. Its translation: CATSRQWRDDQPQHF.

The genes are TRBV28 and TRBJ2-1, with 8 nucleotides matching TRBD2. V trimming: 10 bases; J trimming: 6 bases; junction bases outside the gene matches: 11. The CDR3 loop spans 14 amino acids. Germline CDR1 is MDHEN and CDR2 is SYDVKM. CDR3 nucleotide sequence: TGTGCCACCGCCGAGCGGGGGTTTCCCAATGAGCAGTTCTTC. This codes for CATAERGFPNEQFF. Drawing the rest from reference TRBV28 and TRBJ2-1, the complete variable domain is DVKVTQSSRYLVKRTGEKVFLECVQDMDHENMFWYRQDPGLGLRLIYFSYDVKMKEKGDIPEGYSVSREKKERFSLILESASTNQTSMYLCATAERGFPNEQFFGPGTRLTVL.